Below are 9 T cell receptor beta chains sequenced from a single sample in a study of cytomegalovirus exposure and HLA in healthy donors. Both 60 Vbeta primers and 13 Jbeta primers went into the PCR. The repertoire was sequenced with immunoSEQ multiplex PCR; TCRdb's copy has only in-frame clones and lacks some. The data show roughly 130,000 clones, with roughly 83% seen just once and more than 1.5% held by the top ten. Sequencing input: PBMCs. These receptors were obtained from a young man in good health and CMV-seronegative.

The CDR3 spells CASSFRTGERTDTQYF. CDR3 coding DNA: TGTGCCAGCAGTTTCCGGACAGGGGAGAGGACAGATACGCAGTATTTT. This sequence joins TRBV7-8 and TRBJ2-3, with 9 bases lining up with TRBD1. CDR1 SGHVS and CDR2 FQNEAQ come from the germline V gene. This CDR3 spans 16 amino acids. After removal of 6 bases from V and 3 bases from J, the junction contained 10 bases not matched to a gene.

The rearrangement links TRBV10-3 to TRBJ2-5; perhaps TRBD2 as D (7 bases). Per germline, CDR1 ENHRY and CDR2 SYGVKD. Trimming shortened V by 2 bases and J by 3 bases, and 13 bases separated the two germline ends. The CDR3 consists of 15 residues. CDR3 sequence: CAISERGAGKETQYF. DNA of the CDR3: TGTGCCATCAGTGAGCGGGGGGCAGGCAAAGAGACCCAGTACTTC.

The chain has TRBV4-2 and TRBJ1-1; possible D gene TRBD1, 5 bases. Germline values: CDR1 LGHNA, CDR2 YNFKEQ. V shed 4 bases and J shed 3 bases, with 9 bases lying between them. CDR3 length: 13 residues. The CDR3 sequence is CASSRQPDTEAFF. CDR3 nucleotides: TGTGCCAGCAGCCGACAGCCAGACACTGAAGCTTTCTTT.

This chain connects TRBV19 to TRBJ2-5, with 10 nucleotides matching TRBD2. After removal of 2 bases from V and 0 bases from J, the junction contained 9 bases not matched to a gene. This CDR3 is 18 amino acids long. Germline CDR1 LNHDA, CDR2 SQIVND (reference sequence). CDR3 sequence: CASSIRGLSGRNQETQYF. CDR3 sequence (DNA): TGTGCCAGTAGTATAAGGGGTCTTAGCGGGAGGAACCAAGAGACCCAGTACTTC.

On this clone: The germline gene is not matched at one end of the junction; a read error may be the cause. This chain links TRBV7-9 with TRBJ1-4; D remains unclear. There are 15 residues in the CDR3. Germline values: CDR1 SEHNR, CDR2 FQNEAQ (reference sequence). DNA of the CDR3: TGTTCCAGCAGCCCCTACGGTTCAACTAATGAAAAACTGTTTTTT. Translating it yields CSSSPYGSTNEKLFF.

CDR3 nucleotide sequence: TGTGCCACCCAGCCTCTAGCGGGAGGTACAGATACGCAGTATTTT. Translating it yields CATQPLAGGTDTQYF. The chain is built from TRBV19 and TRBJ2-3; 11 bases fit TRBD2. The germline gives CDR1 LNHDA, CDR2 SQIVND (reference sequence). There are 15 residues in the CDR3. V shed 10 bases and J 3 bases; nucleotides not matched to a gene: 9.

CDR3 bases: TGTGCCAGCAGTTTACCCGTCGGGACAGTTGGCTACGAGCAGTACTTC. Residues: CASSLPVGTVGYEQYF. The chain has TRBV28 and TRBJ2-7; 7 nucleotides agree with TRBD1. V was pared by 2 bases and J by 3 bases, with 10 bases of the junction left unmatched. Per germline, CDR1 MDHEN and CDR2 SYDVKM. The CDR3 spans 16 residues. The full variable domain, rest sourced from reference TRBV28 and TRBJ2-7, is DVKVTQSSRYLVKRTGEKVFLECVQDMDHENMFWYRQDPGLGLRLIYFSYDVKMKEKGDIPEGYSVSREKKERFSLILESASTNQTSMYLCASSLPVGTVGYEQYFGPGTRLTVT.

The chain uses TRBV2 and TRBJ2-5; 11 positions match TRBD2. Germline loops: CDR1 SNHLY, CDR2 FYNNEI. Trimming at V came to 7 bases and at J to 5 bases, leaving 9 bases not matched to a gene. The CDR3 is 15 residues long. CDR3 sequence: CASKELAGVGETQYF. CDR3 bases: TGTGCCAGCAAGGAACTAGCGGGAGTCGGGGAGACCCAGTACTTC.

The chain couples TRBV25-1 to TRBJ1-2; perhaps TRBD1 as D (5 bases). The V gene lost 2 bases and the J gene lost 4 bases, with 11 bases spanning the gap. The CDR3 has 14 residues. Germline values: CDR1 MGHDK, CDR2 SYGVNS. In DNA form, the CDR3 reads TGTGCCAGCAGTGAAAAGGGACTCTTCTATGGCTACACCTTC. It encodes CASSEKGLFYGYTF.